What follows are 17 T cell receptor beta chains derived from one specimen sequenced in a study of human T cells and chemical hapten exposure. One entry per CDR3 protein, called by TCRdb with MiXCR from the RACE reads. In the table there are about 190,000 distinct CDR3 sequences, around 25% of which are singletons. The time point is: patch test 3, about 24 weeks after DPC sensitization. The treatment was: therapeutic diphenylcyclopropenone sensitization with weekly scalp DPC. Sequencing used whole blood, obtained in connection with sensitization to the hapten diphenylcyclopropenone (DPC). These receptors were obtained from a woman aged 40-49 years with alopecia areata. Some clones in this sample may be carry-over from other donors' samples.

This clonotype was seen a handful of times. V and J are TRBV6-1 and TRBJ2-3; TRBD2 agrees at 12 bases. This CDR3 contains 15 residues. After removal of 1 base from V and 4 bases from J, the junction contained 0 bases not matched to a gene. Germline V gene data show CDR1 as MNHNS and CDR2 as SASEGT. The CDR3 protein is CASSEGLAGADTQYF. As DNA, the CDR3 is TGTGCCAGCAGTGAAGGACTAGCGGGAGCAGATACGCAGTATTTT.

The rearrangement uses TRBV27 and TRBJ2-5; possibly TRBD1 for D (6 bases). The CDR3 extends over 14 amino acids. Germline CDR1 and CDR2: MNHEY and SMNVEV (reference sequence). V was shortened by 5 bases and J by 1 base, with 11 bases between the two germline ends. CDR3 amino acids: CASSAQGPQETQYF. The CDR3, as DNA: TGTGCCAGCAGTGCACAGGGTCCCCAAGAGACCCAGTACTTC.

The chain carries TRBV7-9 and TRBJ2-7; no clear D. The CDR3 length is 12 residues. CDR1 is SEHNR and CDR2 is FQNEAQ in the germline V gene (reference sequence). V was cut by 5 bases and J by 2 bases, with 7 bases left in between. Here the CDR3 DNA reads TGTGCCAGCAGCCCCGTCCCCTACGAGCAGTACTTC. Amino acid sequence: CASSPVPYEQYF. The full variable domain, in which reference TRBV7-9 and TRBJ2-7 provide the parts outside the CDR3, is DTGVSQNPRHKITKRGQNVTFRCDPISEHNRLYWYRQTLGQGPEFLTYFQNEAQLEKSRLLSDRFSAERPKGSFSTLEIQRTEQGDSAMYLCASSPVPYEQYFGPGTRLTVT.

The sample holds a few counts of this clonotype. This chain connects TRBV5-6 to TRBJ2-1; D is unclear. The CDR3 length is 12 residues. V was trimmed by 0 bases and J by 8 bases, leaving 6 bases between them. Germline V gene sequence: CDR1 SGHDT, CDR2 YYEEEE. The CDR3 nucleotides read TGTGCCAGCAGCTTGGTTTCCGATGAGCAGTTCTTC. Amino acid sequence: CASSLVSDEQFF. Using reference TRBV5-6 and TRBJ2-1 for the parts outside the CDR3, the full variable domain is DAGVTQSPTHLIKTRGQQVTLRCSPKSGHDTVSWYQQALGQGPQFIFQYYEEEERQRGNFPDRFSGHQFPNYSSELNVNALLLGDSALYLCASSLVSDEQFFGPGTRLTVL.

Here the CDR3 reads CASRVTSGTNEQFF. CDR3 in DNA: TGTGCCAGCAGAGTTACTAGCGGGACGAATGAGCAGTTCTTC. The chain recombines TRBV7-2 with TRBJ2-1, with TRBD2 identical over 10 bases. This CDR3 comprises 14 residues. V gave up 6 bases and J gave up 7 bases; unmatched junction bases: 6. The germline V gene has CDR1 SGHTA and CDR2 FQGNSA. Combining the CDR3 with reference TRBV7-2 and TRBJ2-1 gives the whole variable domain GAGVSQSPSNKVTEKGKDVELRCDPISGHTALYWYRQSLGQGLEFLIYFQGNSAPDKSGLPSDRFSAERTGGSVSTLTIQRTQQEDSAVYLCASRVTSGTNEQFFGPGTRLTVL.

The chain recombines TRBV7-3 with TRBJ2-5, with D tentatively TRBD2 (5 bases). The germline gives CDR1 SGHTA, CDR2 FQGTGA. This CDR3 has 13 residues. V shed 4 bases and J shed 5 bases, with 11 bases lying between them. CDR3 sequence: CASSWGEKETQYF. CDR3 DNA: TGTGCCAGCAGCTGGGGAGAAAAGGAGACCCAGTACTTC.

V usage is TRBV6-2 or TRBV6-3 and J usage is TRBJ2-5; 7 nucleotides line up with TRBD2. CDR3 size: 14 residues. CDR1 is MNHEY and CDR2 is SVGEGT in the germline V gene. The V segment lost 6 bases and the J segment 5 bases; nucleotides outside the gene matches: 9. CDR3 nucleotide sequence: TGTGCCAGCAGACGCGCGGGAGCCCGGGAGACCCAGTACTTC. This encodes CASRRAGARETQYF.

This clonotype was observed a few times. J is TRBJ2-3 and V is TRBV4-3; no definite D call. The germline gives CDR1 LGHNA, CDR2 YSLEER. Trimming cost V 0 bases and J 0 bases, with 4 bases left between them. The CDR3 sequence is 14 residues long. The CDR3 here is CASSQDRSTDTQYF. CDR3 DNA: TGCGCCAGCAGCCAAGATAGGAGCACAGATACGCAGTATTTT.

This rearrangement joins TRBV19 to TRBJ2-1; the match to TRBD2 covers 14 bases. This CDR3 comprises 16 residues. With 5 bases clipped from V and 9 bases from J, the junction kept 9 bases outside the gene matches. Germline V gives CDR1 LNHDA, CDR2 SQIVND (reference sequence). This CDR3 reads CASSSPGLAGVGEQFF. Written as DNA, the CDR3 is TGTGCCAGTAGTTCCCCGGGACTAGCGGGAGTAGGTGAGCAGTTCTTC.

This clonotype was counted a few times. This chain links TRBV9 with TRBJ1-5; TRBD1 aligns across 9 bases. Germline V gene lookup returns CDR1 SGDLS and CDR2 YYNGEE. The CDR3 sequence is 14 residues long. Trimming at V came to 2 bases and at J to 6 bases, leaving 3 bases not matched to a gene. The CDR3 reads CASSVGTGSQPQHF. Written as DNA, the CDR3 is TGTGCCAGCAGCGTGGGGACAGGGAGTCAGCCCCAGCATTTT.

The chain is built from TRBV6-5 and TRBJ1-6; D not resolved. Trimming took 0 bases from V and 10 from J, leaving 7 bases between them. Per germline, CDR1 MNHEY and CDR2 SVGAGI. The CDR3 is made up of 13 amino acids. The CDR3 sequence is CASSYSRPSPLHF. As DNA, the CDR3 is TGTGCCAGCAGTTACTCGCGTCCATCACCCCTCCACTTT.

V usage is TRBV7-2 and J usage is TRBJ1-1, with a weak D call TRBD1 (5 bases). The CDR3 runs to 15 residues. The V end lost 1 base, the J end lost 1 base, and 10 bases lay between the germline ends. Germline V lookup: CDR1 SGHTA, CDR2 FQGNSA. CDR3 residues: CASSLVRGWNTEAFF. DNA for the CDR3: TGTGCCAGCAGCTTAGTTAGGGGCTGGAACACTGAAGCTTTCTTT.

This clonotype was seen only a few times. The chain joins TRBV20-1 to TRBJ1-3; 8 bases agree with TRBD1. The CDR3 covers 16 residues. The V and J ends lost 5 bases and 2 bases, in that order; junction bases with no gene match: 11. Germline CDR1 reads DFQATT; CDR2 reads SNEGSKA (reference sequence). CDR3 amino acids: CSAYSPDRGAGNTIYF. For the CDR3, the DNA is TGCAGTGCTTACTCACCCGACAGGGGAGCTGGAAACACCATATATTTT.

This clonotype was picked up one time. The CDR3 bases are TGCGCCAGCACCGGGTCCCCGGGACTAGCGAAAGATACGCAGTATTTT. As protein: CASTGSPGLAKDTQYF. The rearrangement links TRBV5-1 to TRBJ2-3; 10 bases line up with TRBD2. The CDR3 is 16 amino acids. Germline V gene sequence: CDR1 SGHRS, CDR2 YFSETQ. V was pared by 6 bases and J by 5 bases, with 12 bases of the junction left unmatched. Full variable domain (missing parts from reference TRBV5-1 and TRBJ2-3): KAGVTQTPRYLIKTRGQQVTLSCSPISGHRSVSWYQQTPGQGLQFLFEYFSETQRNKGNFPGRFSGRQFSNSRSEMNVSTLELGDSALYLCASTGSPGLAKDTQYFGPGTRLTVL.

The V gene is TRBV9, the J gene TRBJ2-7; TRBD1 matches at 8 bases. Germline CDR1 reads SGDLS; CDR2 reads YYNGEE. After removal of 3 bases from V and 5 bases from J, the junction contained 10 bases not matched to a gene. CDR3 length: 15 amino acids. The CDR3 nucleotides read TGTGCCAGCAGCGCTTCCGGGACAGGCCTACACGAGCAGTACTTC. Protein: CASSASGTGLHEQYF.

The sample holds a few counts of this clonotype. The chain is built from TRBV10-3 and TRBJ2-1; tentatively, D is TRBD1 (6 bases). The CDR3 covers 15 residues. Germline V gives CDR1 ENHRY, CDR2 SYGVKD. V lost 6 bases to trimming and J lost 0 bases, with 12 bases between them. The DNA for the CDR3 is TGTGCCATCAGCCCCGACAGGTTCTCCTACAATGAGCAGTTCTTC. This translates into CAISPDRFSYNEQFF.

This chain's CDR3 is CASSPGTPSSYEQYF. In DNA form, the CDR3 reads TGCGCCAGCAGCCCCGGGACTCCGAGCTCCTACGAGCAGTACTTC. The chain is built from TRBV5-1 and TRBJ2-7; possible D gene TRBD2, 6 bases. The V end was cut by 4 bases, the J end by 0 bases, with 14 bases between. Germline lookup yields CDR1 SGHRS and CDR2 YFSETQ. The CDR3 consists of 15 residues.